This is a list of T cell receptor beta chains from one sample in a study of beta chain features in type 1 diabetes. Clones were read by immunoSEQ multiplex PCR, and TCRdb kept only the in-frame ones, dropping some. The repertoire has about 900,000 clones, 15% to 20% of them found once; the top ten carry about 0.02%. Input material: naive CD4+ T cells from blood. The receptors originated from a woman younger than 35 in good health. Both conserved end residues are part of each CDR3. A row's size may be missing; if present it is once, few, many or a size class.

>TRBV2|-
CASRTNGQNTEAFF
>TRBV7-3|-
CASSQDRGNQPQHF
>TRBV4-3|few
CASSQDRPGQGSKKLFF
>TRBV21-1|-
CASSKAWGDKGHNEQFF
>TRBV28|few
CASSYSGPSSYEQYF
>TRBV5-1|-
CASSVGGSNEQFF
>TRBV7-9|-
CATGTSGTSYEQYF
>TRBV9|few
CASSVQGGETQYF
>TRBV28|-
CASSLSPRQGAATQYF
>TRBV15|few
CATSSRDRLAKSQHF
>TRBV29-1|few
CSATPGSGSLEQYF
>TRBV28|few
CASSFHSGRGFAKNIQYF
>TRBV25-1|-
CASSESGTGRLHEQYF
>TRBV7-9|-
CASSPGVGMDGYTF
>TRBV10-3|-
CAISETGGYGYTF
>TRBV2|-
CASRSNQVENTEAFF
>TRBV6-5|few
CASSQTGGQPQHF
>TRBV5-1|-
CASSVRQYNEQFF
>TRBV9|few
CASSVGPSSYEQYF
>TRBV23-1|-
CAVGPDKGNYGYTF
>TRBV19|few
CASSTIVAPYNEQFF
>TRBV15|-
CATSRDTGAGTDTQYF
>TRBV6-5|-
CASSYHQDAGNTIYF
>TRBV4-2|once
CASSHGLAGDGANVLTF
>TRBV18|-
CASSPFGLGAVNTEAFF
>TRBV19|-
CASSGTSGRAWNEQFF
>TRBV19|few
CASSIRTSGSYEQYF
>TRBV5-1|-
CASSLVANTEAFF
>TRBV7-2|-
CASSRDRLYYGYTF
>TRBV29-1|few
CSGRNTGELFF
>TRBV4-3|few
CASSQGLAGEYEQYF
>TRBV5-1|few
CASSPGLLFHEQFF
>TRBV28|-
CASSLGTGGQPQHF
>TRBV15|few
CATSRGLPGRLNTEAFF
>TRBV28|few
CASRSGGGLPQETQYF
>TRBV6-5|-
CASTDRTGRNTEAFF
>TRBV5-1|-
CASSLDWRGNQPQHF
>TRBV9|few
CASSVGVGTSGRDTQYF
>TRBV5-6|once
CASSGFTSEGDTGELFF
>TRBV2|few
CASSDARGEETQYF
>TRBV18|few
CASSPPWQTPYNEQFF
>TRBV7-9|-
CASSHGTSGPQETQYF
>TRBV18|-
CASSRAELTGELFF
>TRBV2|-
CASIYSAGGPEAFF
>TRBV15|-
CATSSVVAGFTDTQYF
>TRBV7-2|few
CASSSDWNTEAFF
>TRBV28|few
CASSLVTSGSLEQYF
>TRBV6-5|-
CASRQEATNEKLFF
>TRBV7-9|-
CASSFQGTSYEQYF
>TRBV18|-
CASSRTDYGYTF
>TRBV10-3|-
CAISSLAGGPRQDTQYF
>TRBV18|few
CASSPVRQGSDTF
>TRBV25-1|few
CASGAGQGVYEQYF
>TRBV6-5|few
CASRALALNTGELFF
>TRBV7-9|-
CASSLGGAATQYF
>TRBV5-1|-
CASSSSANTGELFF
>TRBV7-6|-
CASSLPGTGYSYNEQFF